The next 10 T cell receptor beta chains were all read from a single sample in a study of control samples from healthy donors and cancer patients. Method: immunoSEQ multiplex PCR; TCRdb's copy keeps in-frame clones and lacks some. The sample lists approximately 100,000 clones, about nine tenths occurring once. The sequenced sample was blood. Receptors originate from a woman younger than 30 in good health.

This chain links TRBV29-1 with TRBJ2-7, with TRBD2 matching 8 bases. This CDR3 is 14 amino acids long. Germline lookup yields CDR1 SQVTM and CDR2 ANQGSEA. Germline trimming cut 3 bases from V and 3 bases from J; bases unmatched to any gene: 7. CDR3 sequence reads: CSVDGPGGSYEQYF. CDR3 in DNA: TGCAGCGTTGATGGCCCGGGGGGGAGCTACGAGCAGTACTTC.

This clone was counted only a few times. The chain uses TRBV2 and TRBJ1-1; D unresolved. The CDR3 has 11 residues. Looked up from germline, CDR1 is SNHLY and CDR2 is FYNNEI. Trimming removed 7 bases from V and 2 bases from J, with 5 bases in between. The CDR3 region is CASNYNTEAFF. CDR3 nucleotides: TGTGCCAGCAATTATAACACTGAAGCTTTCTTT.

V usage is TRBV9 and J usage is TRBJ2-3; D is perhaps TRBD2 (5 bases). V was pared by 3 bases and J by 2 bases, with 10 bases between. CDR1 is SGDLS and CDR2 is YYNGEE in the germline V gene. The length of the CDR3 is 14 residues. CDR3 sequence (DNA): TGTGCCAGCAGCGGGACTTCCTACACAGATACGCAGTATTTT. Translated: CASSGTSYTDTQYF.

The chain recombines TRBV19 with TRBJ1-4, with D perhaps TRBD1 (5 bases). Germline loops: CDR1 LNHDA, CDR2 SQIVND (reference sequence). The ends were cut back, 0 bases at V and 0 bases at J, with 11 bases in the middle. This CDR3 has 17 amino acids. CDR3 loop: CASSIERQMPTNEKLFF. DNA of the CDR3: TGTGCCAGTAGTATAGAGCGACAGATGCCAACTAATGAAAAACTGTTTTTT.

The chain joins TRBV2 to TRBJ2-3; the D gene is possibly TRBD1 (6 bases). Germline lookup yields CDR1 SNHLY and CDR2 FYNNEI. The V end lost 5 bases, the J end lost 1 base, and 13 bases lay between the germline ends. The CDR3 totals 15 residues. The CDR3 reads CASSRAAGGTDTQYF. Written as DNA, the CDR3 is TGTGCCAGCAGTAGGGCGGCAGGGGGCACAGATACGCAGTATTTT.

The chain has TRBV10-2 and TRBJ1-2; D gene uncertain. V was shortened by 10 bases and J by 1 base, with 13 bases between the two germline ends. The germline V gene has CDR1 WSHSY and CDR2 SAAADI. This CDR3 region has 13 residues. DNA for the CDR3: TGCGCCACCCTAGGCTTTGATAACTATGGCTACACCTTC. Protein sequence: CATLGFDNYGYTF.

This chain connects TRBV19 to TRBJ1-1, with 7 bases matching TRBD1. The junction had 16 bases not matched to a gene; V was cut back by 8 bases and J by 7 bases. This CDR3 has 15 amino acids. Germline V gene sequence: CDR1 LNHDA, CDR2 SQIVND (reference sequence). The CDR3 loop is CASARQGVTTSEAFF. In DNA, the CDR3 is TGTGCCAGTGCAAGACAGGGTGTTACTACCAGTGAAGCTTTCTTT.

CDR3 sequence: CATSDGRVNEQYF. CDR3 nucleotide sequence: TGTGCCACTTCAGACGGGCGGGTGAACGAGCAGTACTTC. The J gene is TRBJ2-7, the V gene TRBV18, with D tentatively TRBD2 (5 bases). With 10 bases removed from V and 5 bases from J, the gap between germline ends came to 18 bases. The CDR3 totals 13 residues. The germline V gene has CDR1 KGHSH and CDR2 LQKENI. The full variable domain, its missing parts supplied by reference TRBV18 and TRBJ2-7, is NAGVMQNPRHLVRRRGQEARLRCSPMKGHSHVYWYRQLPEEGLKFMVYLQKENIIDESGMPKERFSAEFPKEGPSILRIQQVVRGDSAAYFCATSDGRVNEQYFGPGTRLTVT.

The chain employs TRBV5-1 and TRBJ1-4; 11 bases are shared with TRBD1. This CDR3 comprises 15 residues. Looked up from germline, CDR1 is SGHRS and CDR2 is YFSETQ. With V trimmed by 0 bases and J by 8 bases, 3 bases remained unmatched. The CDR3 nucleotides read TGCGCCAGCAGCTTGGGGACAGGGGGCGACGAAAAACTGTTTTTT. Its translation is CASSLGTGGDEKLFF.

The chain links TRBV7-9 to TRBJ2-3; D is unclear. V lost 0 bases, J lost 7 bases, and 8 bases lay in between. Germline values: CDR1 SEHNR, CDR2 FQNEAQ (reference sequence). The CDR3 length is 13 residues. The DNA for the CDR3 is TGTGCCAGCAGCTTAGCACTCTCTTATACGCAGTATTTT. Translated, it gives CASSLALSYTQYF. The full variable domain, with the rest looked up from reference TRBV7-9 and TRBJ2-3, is DTGVSQNPRHKITKRGQNVTFRCDPISEHNRLYWYRQTLGQGPEFLTYFQNEAQLEKSRLLSDRFSAERPKGSFSTLEIQRTEQGDSAMYLCASSLALSYTQYFGPGTRLTVL.